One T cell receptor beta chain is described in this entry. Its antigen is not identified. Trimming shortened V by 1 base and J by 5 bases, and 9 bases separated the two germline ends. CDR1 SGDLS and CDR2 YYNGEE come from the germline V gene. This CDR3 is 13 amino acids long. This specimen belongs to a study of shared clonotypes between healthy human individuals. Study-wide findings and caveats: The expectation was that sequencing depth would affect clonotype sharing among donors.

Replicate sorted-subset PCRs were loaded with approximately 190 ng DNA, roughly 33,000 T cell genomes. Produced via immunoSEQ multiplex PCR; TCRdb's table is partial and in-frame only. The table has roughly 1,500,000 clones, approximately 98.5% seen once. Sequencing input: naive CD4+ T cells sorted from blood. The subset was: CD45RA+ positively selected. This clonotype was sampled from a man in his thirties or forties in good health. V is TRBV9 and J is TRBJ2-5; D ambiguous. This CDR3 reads CASSVSTAETQYF. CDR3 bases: TGTGCCAGCAGCGTAAGCACCGCGGAGACCCAGTACTTC. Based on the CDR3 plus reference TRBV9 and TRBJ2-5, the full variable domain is DSGVTQTPKHLITATGQRVTLRCSPRSGDLSVYWYQQSLDQGLQFLIQYYNGEERAKGNILERFSAQQFPDLHSELNLSSLELGDSALYFCASSVSTAETQYFGPGTRLLVL.